This TCR beta chain derives from a study of cytomegalovirus exposure and HLA in healthy donors. Study findings and constraints: There were over 150 TCR beta chains listed as cytomegalovirus-associated.

Those who donated were healthy bone marrow donors. For this clone: What it binds is not known.

Primers for the PCR totalled 60 Vbeta and 13 Jbeta. TCRdb's copy holds only in-frame clones and misses some; the assay was immunoSEQ multiplex PCR. The sample shows fewer than 200,000 clones, approximately 78% of them seen only once. This TCR came from a human donor in good health. What was sequenced was PBMCs.

CDR3 in DNA: TGTGCCAGCAGCTTAAGCAGGGGAGTGAACACTGAAGCTTTCTTT. Encoded protein: CASSLSRGVNTEAFF. This sequence joins TRBV7-9 and TRBJ1-1; maybe TRBD1 (6 bases). V gave up 2 bases and J gave up 0 bases, with 10 bases separating them. The germline V gene encodes CDR1 SEHNR and CDR2 FQNEAQ (reference sequence). This CDR3 comprises 15 residues. Drawing the rest from reference TRBV7-9 and TRBJ1-1, the complete variable domain is DTGVSQNPRHKITKRGQNVTFRCDPISEHNRLYWYRQTLGQGPEFLTYFQNEAQLEKSRLLSDRFSAERPKGSFSTLEIQRTEQGDSAMYLCASSLSRGVNTEAFFGQGTRLTVV.